This T cell receptor beta chain was captured by sequencing in a study of identical twins (dated by TCRdb to 2016 to 2017). In the study overall: To test whether fetal clonotypes persist, the study used deep sequencing on TCR alpha and beta repertoires from monozygotic twins, unrelated adults of various ages, and cord blood. Replicate twin experiments were performed at different times using different library preparation protocols to rule out contamination. General findings and caveats noted by the study authors: Abundant cord blood beta clonotypes carried fewer insertions; young adult naive repertoires showed a weaker similar trend, while memory repertoires showed none. Compared with coincidental sharing between unrelated individuals, out-of-frame TCR alpha sequences shared between twins had an excess of sequences with low generation probability. Zero-insertion analyses could be partly confounded by invariant T cells such as MAIT and iNKT, although diverse VJ usage argued against such confounding for most clonotypes. In monozygotic twins, recombination models systematically underestimated out-of-frame TCR alpha sharing, but the models matched the sharing seen between unrelated individuals. A weaker excess of twin sharing was found in beta out-of-frame sequences because the signal-to-noise ratio was lowered by fewer shared sequences. Because the same donors could not be followed over many years, conclusions were based on cross-sectional statistical analysis.

The germline V gene supplies CDR1 SNHLY and CDR2 FYNNEI. The CDR3, cysteine through phenylalanine, is 15 amino acids long. Kept here is only the CDR3 DNA, which spans 45 bases and is read in frame from base 1. V loses 6 bases of germline sequence and J loses 0 bases, and the interval between the two ends is 12 bases. This clonotype was recorded many times. The antigen it binds to is not known. Base qualities are not provided; no much larger clone lies one nucleotide away. Every donor in the study was a healthy Caucasian. The twin cohort consisted of three pairs of female monozygotic twins, all aged roughly 18 to 29 years. Peripheral blood mononuclear cells were the source from which RNA for the TCR libraries was isolated. Library method: 5' RACE. Sequencing relied on an Illumina HiSeq 2000. Template switching introduced a universal primer binding site; the final cDNA contained a unique molecular identifier, enabling accurate counting of TCR cDNA molecules. Specific primers in the conserved constant-segment region were used to synthesize first-strand cDNA for TCR alpha and beta chains. To control for contamination, every cDNA library was double barcoded, receiving both a SMART-Mk sample barcode and Illumina barcodes. TruSeq adapter sequences, together with Illumina sample barcodes, were added in two successive PCR steps. The TCR alpha and beta cDNA libraries were sequenced on the Illumina HiSeq platform using custom primers. The study's processing was this. MiGEC was used to process raw reads and extract unique molecular identifiers, and MiXCR was used to find CDR3 positions. Recombination models were inferred per individual with the repgenHMM and IGoR tools using an EM algorithm. The analysis of shared clonotypes was done with the tcR package in R, with sharing normalized by the product of cloneset sizes. Out-of-frame nonproductive sequences were analyzed to study raw recombination free of thymic and clonal selection effects. TCRdb trimmed public reads at Q25 via fastp, called clones via MiXCR and kept in-frame beta chains. Every entry covers one CDR3 protein and lists the most common genes and DNA from its rows. The authors' filters were not applied to this entry. This sample is represented by about 720,000 distinct CDR3 sequences; 8.5% to 9% of them were singletons. Jointly, the top ten make up 0.75% to 1% of the sample.

These data were also filed under a second study, of yellow fever vaccine responses in identical twins. From that second study: According to the authors, in identical twins the way T cells responded to vaccination appeared partly convergent and partly personalized. In identical twins, the study followed T cell clones that responded to the vaccine with precision.

Sequencing used PBMCs. This clonotype originated in a woman aged 18-29 years in good health. Recombination connected TRBV2 to TRBJ1-5; TRBD1 might be the D gene, on 6 matching bases. The CDR3 amino acid sequence is: CASSRNRDSNQPQHF. At the DNA level, the sequence is TGTGCCAGCAGCAGGAACAGGGATAGCAATCAGCCCCAGCATTTT. Outside the CDR3, residues come from the reference TRBV2 and TRBJ1-5 proteins, so the full variable domain is: EPEVTQTPSHQVTQMGQEVILRCVPISNHLYFYWYRQILGQKVEFLVSFYNNEISEKSEIFDDQFSVERPDGSNFTLKIRSTKLEDSAMYFCASSRNRDSNQPQHFGDGTRLSIL.